Listed below are T cell receptor beta chains from one sample, sequenced in a study of neurological immune-mediated disorders. TCRdb re-called the 5' RACE reads through MiXCR, storing one row per CDR3 protein. The sample lists tens of thousands of distinct CDR3 sequences, over 5% occurring once. The sample taken for sequencing was CD8+ T cells from blood. These receptors originate from a young man in good health. Each CDR3 is given with its conserved first and last residue. The D gene is left open where the match is weak. Some rows have no size entry. The others give once, few or many, or a class for an expanded clone.

d_gene,v_gene,abundance,j_gene,CDR3nt,CDR3aa
-,TRBV12-3/TRBV12-4,many,TRBJ2-4,TGTGCCAGCAGCTCAGGGATTGGCAAAAACATTCAGTACTTC,CASSSGIGKNIQYF
TRBD2,TRBV11-2,many,TRBJ2-3,TGTGCCAGCAGCTCGTTATTGAGGACTAGCGGGACCCCCACAGATACGCAGTATTTT,CASSSLLRTSGTPTDTQYF
-,TRBV10-3,many,TRBJ1-1,TGTGCCATCAGTGAGTCGGAAACAGGGTGGACTGAAGCTTTCTTT,CAISESETGWTEAFF
-,TRBV5-1,many,TRBJ2-3,TGCGCCAGCAGCTTGGAAGGGGCCGGAGGGGGCACAGATACGCAGTATTTT,CASSLEGAGGGTDTQYF
-,TRBV7-9,many,TRBJ2-1,TGTGCCAGCAGCTTAGAGTACCGGCCTTTTAGAGAGTTCTTC,CASSLEYRPFREFF
TRBD1,TRBV5-1,many,TRBJ2-1,TGCGCCAGCAGCCTGGGGACAGAAATATACAATGAGCAGTTCTTC,CASSLGTEIYNEQFF
-,TRBV27,many,TRBJ1-1,TGTGCCAGCAGTTCCAATCCAGGGGTCACTGAAGCTTTCTTT,CASSSNPGVTEAFF
-,TRBV5-1,many,TRBJ1-1,TGCGCCAGCAGCTTCCATGTAGGCACTGAAGCTTTCTTT,CASSFHVGTEAFF
TRBD1,TRBV6-5,many,TRBJ2-3,TGTGCCAGCAGTTCCCTGACAGGGGAGTGGACAGATACGCAGTATTTT,CASSSLTGEWTDTQYF
-,TRBV29-1,many,TRBJ2-7,TGCAGCGTTAGGCTCGGGAACGAGCAGTACTTC,CSVRLGNEQYF
-,TRBV6-1,many,TRBJ2-7,TGTGCCAGCAGTGAAGACGGGGAATCCTACGAGCAGTACTTC,CASSEDGESYEQYF
TRBD2,TRBV7-8,many,TRBJ2-3,TGTGCCAGCAGCTCCAAACTAGCGGGGACCACAGATACGCAGTATTTT,CASSSKLAGTTDTQYF
TRBD2,TRBV29-1,many,TRBJ2-1,TGCAGCGGCGGGGGTTCAGGGCTTTCCTACAATGAGCAGTTCTTC,CSGGGSGLSYNEQFF
TRBD2,TRBV7-9,many,TRBJ2-1,TGTGCCAGCAGCTTAGGGGCTAGCGGGGGGCCTCCACCCTACAATGAGCAGTTCTTC,CASSLGASGGPPPYNEQFF
-,TRBV20-1,many,TRBJ1-4,TGCAGTGCTAGCAGGGGAAACGAAGAAAAACTGTTTTTT,CSASRGNEEKLFF
-,TRBV7-6,many,TRBJ2-5,TGTGCCAGCAGCTTCTGGCAAGAGACCCAGTACTTC,CASSFWQETQYF
-,TRBV11-2,many,TRBJ1-2,TGTGCCAGCAGCACAGGGTCTTCCTATGGCTACACCTTC,CASSTGSSYGYTF
-,TRBV12-3/TRBV12-4,many,TRBJ1-5,TGTGCCAGCAGAGGCCAGTATAGCAATCAGCCCCAGCGTTTT,CASRGQYSNQPQRF
-,TRBV7-9,many,TRBJ2-7,TGTGCCAGCAGCTGGCCCCGACAGGAGGGGGATTACGAGCAGTACTTC,CASSWPRQEGDYEQYF
TRBD2,TRBV29-1,many,TRBJ2-3,TGCAGCGTTACCGGACTAGCGGGGGTCCCAGAATGGGATACGCAGTATTTT,CSVTGLAGVPEWDTQYF
-,TRBV20-1,-,TRBJ2-7,TGCAGTGCCTTGGGAACGGATGCGGGGAACGAGCAGTACTTC,CSALGTDAGNEQYF
TRBD2,TRBV11-2,many,TRBJ2-3,TGTGCCAGCAGCTTAGTCCGGGACTACCTCACAGATACGCAGTATTTT,CASSLVRDYLTDTQYF
-,TRBV6-5,many,TRBJ1-1,TGTGCCAGCAGCCTCCAGCCGAACACTGAAGCTTTCTTT,CASSLQPNTEAFF
-,TRBV11-2,few,TRBJ2-5,TGTGCCACCCTGGGGACACACCACCAAGAGACCCAGTACTTC,CATLGTHHQETQYF
TRBD1,TRBV5-6,many,TRBJ2-7,TGTGCCAGCAGCGGGGCCGGGACAGACCTGGTGCAGTACTTC,CASSGAGTDLVQYF
-,TRBV6-5,many,TRBJ2-1,TGTGCCAGCAGTGAAGGACCGAGCTCCTACAATGAGCAGTTCTTC,CASSEGPSSYNEQFF
TRBD2,TRBV6-4,many,TRBJ2-1,TGTGCCAGCGGACTAGCGGGGGGCTCCTACAATGAGCAGTTCTTC,CASGLAGGSYNEQFF
TRBD1,TRBV4-2,many,TRBJ2-1,TGTGCCAGCAGCCAAGATATACAGGGGTCCTACAATGAGCAGTTCTTC,CASSQDIQGSYNEQFF
TRBD2,TRBV7-3,many,TRBJ2-7,TGTGCCAGCAGCCCAGGGCCTAGCGGAAGCTACGAGCAGTACTTC,CASSPGPSGSYEQYF
-,TRBV15,many,TRBJ2-5,TGTGCCACCAGCAGTAGCCGGGACATAGAAGAGACCCAGTACTTC,CATSSSRDIEETQYF
TRBD2,TRBV5-6,many,TRBJ2-1,TGTGCCAGCAGCTTGGCCCCGGGGGGGCCGGGAGATGAGCAGTTCTTC,CASSLAPGGPGDEQFF
-,TRBV3-1,many,TRBJ1-5,TGTGCCAGCAGCCAAGAAGAACTCGGGCAGTCCAATCAGCCCCAGCATTTT,CASSQEELGQSNQPQHF
-,TRBV10-3,many,TRBJ2-7,TGTGCCATCAGAATGGACAGCTCCTACGAGCAGTACTTC,CAIRMDSSYEQYF
TRBD1,TRBV6-5,many,TRBJ2-2,TGTGCCAGCAGAAACCCAGGGGGCTGGGACACCGGGGAGCTGTTTTTT,CASRNPGGWDTGELFF
-,TRBV29-1,many,TRBJ2-7,TGCAGCGTTGGCGGCGGCTACGAGCAGTACTTC,CSVGGGYEQYF
-,TRBV9,many,TRBJ1-1,TGTGCCAGCAGCGAGAACGTGATGGGTACGGGAGTGAACACTGAAGCTTTCTTT,CASSENVMGTGVNTEAFF